Following are 7 T cell receptor beta chains from one sample sequenced in a study of blood T cell repertoires in COVID-19. Libraries were prepared by immunoSEQ multiplex PCR; TCRdb keeps only in-frame clonotypes and omits some of them. Of just over 50,000 clones listed, 85% to 90% are singletons. The sample was peripheral blood. The receptor set was obtained from a man in his 70s with acute or convalescent COVID-19.

The chain links TRBV9 to TRBJ2-3; 10 positions agree with TRBD2. This CDR3 spans 17 amino acids. The germline gives CDR1 SGDLS, CDR2 YYNGEE. With 0 bases clipped from V and 0 bases from J, the junction kept 4 bases outside the gene matches. The CDR3: CASSVAGLADSTDTQYF. Here the CDR3 DNA reads TGTGCCAGCAGCGTAGCCGGACTAGCGGATAGCACAGATACGCAGTATTTT.

This sequence joins TRBV6-1 and TRBJ1-5, with 10 bases fitting TRBD1. CDR1 MNHNS and CDR2 SASEGT come from the germline V gene. With 4 bases clipped from V and 1 base from J, the junction kept 7 bases outside the gene matches. The CDR3 covers 17 residues. CDR3 sequence reads: CASSAAGQGSSNQPQHF. The CDR3 DNA follows: TGTGCCAGCAGTGCCGCGGGACAGGGGTCGAGCAATCAGCCCCAGCATTTT.

This clone was observed a handful of times. The chain combines TRBV10-1 with TRBJ2-7, with 10 positions matching TRBD2. The CDR3 consists of 15 residues. Germline lookup yields CDR1 WNHNN and CDR2 SYGVQD (reference sequence). The junction had 6 bases not matched to a gene; V was cut back by 4 bases and J by 3 bases. The CDR3: CASSGRLAGGYEQYF. As DNA, the CDR3 is TGCGCCAGCAGTGGAAGATTAGCGGGAGGCTACGAGCAGTACTTC.

The chain employs TRBV24-1 and TRBJ2-3, with 10 positions matching TRBD1. Trimming removed 5 bases from V and 3 bases from J; junction bases left unmatched: 7. The germline V gene has CDR1 KGHDR and CDR2 SFDVKD. CDR3 length: 16 residues. CDR3 protein: CATSGAGTGVTDTQYF. DNA for the CDR3: TGTGCCACCAGTGGCGCCGGGACAGGGGTGACAGATACGCAGTATTTT.

The chain uses TRBV15 and TRBJ1-1; D gene uncertain. CDR3 length equals 13 residues. V gave up 3 bases and J gave up 5 bases, with 10 bases separating them. In germline, CDR1 is LNHNV, CDR2 YYDKDF (reference sequence). The CDR3 here is CATSSSSETEAFF. CDR3 DNA: TGTGCCACCAGCAGTTCAAGTGAGACTGAAGCTTTCTTT.

The V and J genes are TRBV7-6 and TRBJ2-5, with a weak D call TRBD1 (5 bases). Germline values: CDR1 SGHVS, CDR2 FNYEAQ. Trimming left V 2 bases short and J 6 bases short, with 13 bases between. The CDR3 is 14 residues long. CDR3 coding DNA: TGTGCCAGCAGCTTAACACTGACAGCACAGACCCAGTACTTC. Protein sequence: CASSLTLTAQTQYF.

This rearrangement joins TRBV2 to TRBJ1-4; 9 bases agree with TRBD1. Trimming removed 10 bases from V and 6 bases from J; junction bases left unmatched: 6. Per the germline V gene, CDR1 is SNHLY and CDR2 is FYNNEI. The CDR3 contains 13 residues. The CDR3 nucleotides are TGTGCCACCCAGGACAGGGGTCATGAAAAACTGTTTTTT. Protein sequence: CATQDRGHEKLFF. The full variable domain, its missing parts supplied by reference TRBV2 and TRBJ1-4, is EPEVTQTPSHQVTQMGQEVILRCVPISNHLYFYWYRQILGQKVEFLVSFYNNEISEKSEIFDDQFSVERPDGSNFTLKIRSTKLEDSAMYFCATQDRGHEKLFFGSGTQLSVL.